Listed below are T cell receptor beta chains from one sample, sequenced in a study of T cell responses to AZD1222 COVID-19 vaccine. Here immunoSEQ multiplex PCR was the method, and the copy in TCRdb shows in-frame clones only, minus some. The sample has 100,000 to 150,000 clones, roughly 90% seen once; the top ten hold about 6%. Sequences were derived from peripheral blood, sampled on day 0 of AZD1222 vaccination. The receptors here all came from an adult in good health. Both conserved end residues are part of each CDR3. The order of the fields is CDR3 DNA, CDR3 protein, V gene, D gene, J gene, clone size. A D gene is named only where the DNA matches it firmly. The size field is filled for only some rows; it gives once, few, many or a size class.

CDR3nt: TGTGCCAGCAGCTCCCTTGTGACCGTGCACACTGAAGCTTTCTTT; CDR3aa: CASSSLVTVHTEAFF; v_gene: TRBV11-2; d_gene: -; j_gene: TRBJ1-1; abundance: -
CDR3nt: TGTGCCAGCAGACACAATGCCAGGGAGAATGAAAAACTGTTTTTT; CDR3aa: CASRHNARENEKLFF; v_gene: TRBV6-6; d_gene: -; j_gene: TRBJ1-4; abundance: once
CDR3nt: TGTGCCAGCAGCTTGGCCGGGGCGGGGGGGCCGAGGGACAACAGTGAGCAGTTCTTC; CDR3aa: CASSLAGAGGPRDNSEQFF; v_gene: TRBV5-4; d_gene: TRBD2; j_gene: TRBJ2-1; abundance: -
CDR3nt: TGTGCCAGCTCAAGGGGACGGAATGAAGCTTTCTTT; CDR3aa: CASSRGRNEAFF; v_gene: TRBV18; d_gene: -; j_gene: TRBJ1-1; abundance: -
CDR3nt: TGTGCCAGCAGCCCCCAACGACTAGCGGGCTTCAATGAGCAGTTCTTC; CDR3aa: CASSPQRLAGFNEQFF; v_gene: TRBV27; d_gene: TRBD2; j_gene: TRBJ2-1; abundance: -
CDR3nt: TGCGCCAGCAGCCAGGGGGGACAAGAGACCCAGTACTTC; CDR3aa: CASSQGGQETQYF; v_gene: TRBV4-1; d_gene: -; j_gene: TRBJ2-5; abundance: -
CDR3nt: TGCGCCAGTCGCTCCGCTCCAGGGAGGAACTATGGCTACACCTTC; CDR3aa: CASRSAPGRNYGYTF; v_gene: TRBV5-1; d_gene: -; j_gene: TRBJ1-2; abundance: -
CDR3nt: TGTGCCAGCAGCCAAGATAGTTTGCGGCGGAATTCACCCCTCCACTTT; CDR3aa: CASSQDSLRRNSPLHF; v_gene: TRBV3-1/TRBV3-2; d_gene: -; j_gene: TRBJ1-6; abundance: -
CDR3nt: TGCGCCAGCAGCCAAGGCCGAAACAGGGTCCCGCAGTATTTT; CDR3aa: CASSQGRNRVPQYF; v_gene: TRBV4-3; d_gene: -; j_gene: TRBJ2-3; abundance: -
CDR3nt: TGTGCCAGCAGCCTATCACCCCAAGGAGGGACAGGGCAGTATTTT; CDR3aa: CASSLSPQGGTGQYF; v_gene: TRBV7-2; d_gene: TRBD1; j_gene: TRBJ2-3; abundance: once
CDR3nt: TGTGCCAGCAGTGAAGGCAGGGTAAGCAATCAGCCCCAGCATTTT; CDR3aa: CASSEGRVSNQPQHF; v_gene: TRBV2; d_gene: -; j_gene: TRBJ1-5; abundance: -
CDR3nt: TGTGCCAGCAGCTTGGGCTCCGGGCTTTACAATGAGCAGTTCTTC; CDR3aa: CASSLGSGLYNEQFF; v_gene: TRBV5-6; d_gene: -; j_gene: TRBJ2-1; abundance: -
CDR3nt: TGTGCCAGTACCCTAGGGACTGACAGGCAGCCCCAGCATTTT; CDR3aa: CASTLGTDRQPQHF; v_gene: TRBV19; d_gene: -; j_gene: TRBJ1-5; abundance: -
CDR3nt: TGCGCCAGCAGCTTACAGGGGAGGGGTGAAAAACTGTTTTTT; CDR3aa: CASSLQGRGEKLFF; v_gene: TRBV5-1; d_gene: TRBD1; j_gene: TRBJ1-4; abundance: -
CDR3nt: TGCGCCAGCAGCCAAGGGCCCTTGACAGAAGCTTTCTTT; CDR3aa: CASSQGPLTEAFF; v_gene: TRBV4-1; d_gene: -; j_gene: TRBJ1-1; abundance: -
CDR3nt: TGTGCCTGGAGTGGGTGGGGACAGTCGTACAATGAGCAGTTCTTC; CDR3aa: CAWSGWGQSYNEQFF; v_gene: TRBV30; d_gene: TRBD1; j_gene: TRBJ2-1; abundance: -
CDR3nt: TGCAGCGTTACCTCACTTGACTCCTACGAGCAGTACTTC; CDR3aa: CSVTSLDSYEQYF; v_gene: TRBV29-1; d_gene: -; j_gene: TRBJ2-7; abundance: once
CDR3nt: TGTGCCAGCAGCGTAAACTTCCGCGGGGGGGTGAATGAGCAGTTCTTC; CDR3aa: CASSVNFRGGVNEQFF; v_gene: TRBV9; d_gene: TRBD2; j_gene: TRBJ2-1; abundance: -
CDR3nt: TGTGCCAGCAGTTACCTTGGGCAGCCCCAGCATTTT; CDR3aa: CASSYLGQPQHF; v_gene: TRBV6-2/TRBV6-3; d_gene: -; j_gene: TRBJ1-5; abundance: once
CDR3nt: TGTGCCAGCACTCAGGGGTCTGGAAACACCATATATTTT; CDR3aa: CASTQGSGNTIYF; v_gene: TRBV25-1; d_gene: -; j_gene: TRBJ1-3; abundance: -
CDR3nt: TGTGCCAGCAGTTACAACCCAAGGGGGCAAAGTGAAGCTTTCTTT; CDR3aa: CASSYNPRGQSEAFF; v_gene: TRBV27; d_gene: TRBD1; j_gene: TRBJ1-1; abundance: -
CDR3nt: TGTGCCAGCAGTTTCGGGCAGGGTCTGAGTGAGCAGTTCTTC; CDR3aa: CASSFGQGLSEQFF; v_gene: TRBV27; d_gene: -; j_gene: TRBJ2-1; abundance: -
CDR3nt: TGCAGCGTATCCGGGGACCTCGGCCCCTACGAGCAGTACTTC; CDR3aa: CSVSGDLGPYEQYF; v_gene: TRBV29-1; d_gene: -; j_gene: TRBJ2-7; abundance: -
CDR3nt: TGTGCCAGCAGCTTGACCTCTAGGGATACGCAGTATTTT; CDR3aa: CASSLTSRDTQYF; v_gene: TRBV5-6; d_gene: -; j_gene: TRBJ2-3; abundance: once
CDR3nt: TGTGCCAGCTGCCAGGGAAATGGTCAGCCCCAGCATTTT; CDR3aa: CASCQGNGQPQHF; v_gene: TRBV2; d_gene: -; j_gene: TRBJ1-5; abundance: -
CDR3nt: TGCAGCGTTGTACGGGCGAACACTGAAGCTTTCTTT; CDR3aa: CSVVRANTEAFF; v_gene: TRBV29-1; d_gene: -; j_gene: TRBJ1-1; abundance: -
CDR3nt: TGTGCCAGCAGTGGCACATCGACAGGGGAGACTGAAGCTTTCTTT; CDR3aa: CASSGTSTGETEAFF; v_gene: TRBV25-1; d_gene: TRBD1; j_gene: TRBJ1-1; abundance: -
CDR3nt: TGTGCCAGCAGTGTTAGAGGACGGTACACTGAAGCTTTCTTT; CDR3aa: CASSVRGRYTEAFF; v_gene: TRBV2; d_gene: -; j_gene: TRBJ1-1; abundance: -
CDR3nt: TGTGCCAGCAGCCTATCCGGTAGGAGGGGGACTAGCGGCAACAATGAGCAGTTCTTC; CDR3aa: CASSLSGRRGTSGNNEQFF; v_gene: TRBV3-1/TRBV3-2; d_gene: TRBD2; j_gene: TRBJ2-1; abundance: -
CDR3nt: TGTGCCAGCAGCACCGGGACAAATCTGCTTAGCAATCAGCCCCAGCATTTT; CDR3aa: CASSTGTNLLSNQPQHF; v_gene: TRBV5-8; d_gene: -; j_gene: TRBJ1-5; abundance: -
CDR3nt: TGTGCCAGCGCTAGCGGGGGTTACGAGCAGTACTTC; CDR3aa: CASASGGYEQYF; v_gene: TRBV7-2; d_gene: TRBD2; j_gene: TRBJ2-7; abundance: -
CDR3nt: TGTGCCAGCAGCTTAGGACTATATCAGCCCCAGCATTTT; CDR3aa: CASSLGLYQPQHF; v_gene: TRBV7-8; d_gene: -; j_gene: TRBJ1-5; abundance: once
CDR3nt: TGTGCCAGCAGCCCAGGGAGTAATCGAAATCAGCCCCAGCATTTT; CDR3aa: CASSPGSNRNQPQHF; v_gene: TRBV3-1/TRBV3-2; d_gene: -; j_gene: TRBJ1-5; abundance: -
CDR3nt: TGTGCCAGCAGTCCAGGGGGCTTTCAGCCCCAGCATTTT; CDR3aa: CASSPGGFQPQHF; v_gene: TRBV6-1; d_gene: TRBD1; j_gene: TRBJ1-5; abundance: -
CDR3nt: TGTGCCAGCAGCTTCGGAGAGGGCCTCTACGAGCAGTACTTC; CDR3aa: CASSFGEGLYEQYF; v_gene: TRBV7-9; d_gene: -; j_gene: TRBJ2-7; abundance: -
CDR3nt: TGTGCCAGCAGCTTGGACAGCACCTCTGGGGCCAACGTCCTGACTTTC; CDR3aa: CASSLDSTSGANVLTF; v_gene: TRBV5-6; d_gene: -; j_gene: TRBJ2-6; abundance: -
CDR3nt: TGTGCCAGCAGGGTGCTAGCGGGGGGGGTCGGCGAGCAGTACTTC; CDR3aa: CASRVLAGGVGEQYF; v_gene: TRBV2; d_gene: TRBD2; j_gene: TRBJ2-7; abundance: -
CDR3nt: TGTGCCAGCAAGGTCCGGGAGCCCACCGGGGAGCTGTTTTTT; CDR3aa: CASKVREPTGELFF; v_gene: TRBV2; d_gene: -; j_gene: TRBJ2-2; abundance: -
CDR3nt: TGTGCCAGCAGCCAAACCGAGACTGGTGAAGCTTTCTTT; CDR3aa: CASSQTETGEAFF; v_gene: TRBV3-1/TRBV3-2; d_gene: -; j_gene: TRBJ1-1; abundance: once
CDR3nt: TGTGCCATCAGTGAGAGGCCGACGAGCTCTGGGGCCAACGTCCTGACTTTC; CDR3aa: CAISERPTSSGANVLTF; v_gene: TRBV10-3; d_gene: -; j_gene: TRBJ2-6; abundance: -
CDR3nt: TGTGCCAGCAGTCCCCAAAGGTCACCGAGGGACAATGAGCAGTTCTTC; CDR3aa: CASSPQRSPRDNEQFF; v_gene: TRBV6-6; d_gene: -; j_gene: TRBJ2-1; abundance: -
CDR3nt: TGTGCCACCAGCAGAGTCTACAATGAGCAGTTCTTC; CDR3aa: CATSRVYNEQFF; v_gene: TRBV15; d_gene: -; j_gene: TRBJ2-1; abundance: -
CDR3nt: TGTGCCAGCAGCTTAGCCCTGGGGCGCCGGGCTGAAGCTTTCTTT; CDR3aa: CASSLALGRRAEAFF; v_gene: TRBV7-2; d_gene: -; j_gene: TRBJ1-1; abundance: -
CDR3nt: TGTGCCAGCAGCTTGTCGGATGAAAAACTGTTTTTT; CDR3aa: CASSLSDEKLFF; v_gene: TRBV5-6; d_gene: -; j_gene: TRBJ1-4; abundance: few
CDR3nt: TGTGCCAGCAGTCGACAGGGAGGAAGCAATCAGCCCCAGCATTTT; CDR3aa: CASSRQGGSNQPQHF; v_gene: TRBV6-5; d_gene: TRBD1; j_gene: TRBJ1-5; abundance: -
CDR3nt: TGTGCCAGCAGTGAACAGGGACCTGAAGCTTTCTTT; CDR3aa: CASSEQGPEAFF; v_gene: TRBV6-1; d_gene: -; j_gene: TRBJ1-1; abundance: -
CDR3nt: TGTGCCAGCAGCTCCTTGATGACAGGTTCGGATGGCTACACCTTC; CDR3aa: CASSSLMTGSDGYTF; v_gene: TRBV7-2; d_gene: -; j_gene: TRBJ1-2; abundance: -
CDR3nt: TGTGCCTGGGTCCGGGACACTTCCTACGAGCAGTACTTC; CDR3aa: CAWVRDTSYEQYF; v_gene: TRBV30; d_gene: -; j_gene: TRBJ2-7; abundance: -
CDR3nt: TGTGCCAGCTCACCCAGTTTAGGGAACTATGGCTACACCTTC; CDR3aa: CASSPSLGNYGYTF; v_gene: TRBV18; d_gene: -; j_gene: TRBJ1-2; abundance: -
CDR3nt: TGTGCCATCAGTGAGTTTAGACAGGGACAATCACCCCTCCACTTT; CDR3aa: CAISEFRQGQSPLHF; v_gene: TRBV10-3; d_gene: TRBD1; j_gene: TRBJ1-6; abundance: -
CDR3nt: TGTGCCAGCAGTACTCAGGACAGGGCAAACTACGAGCAGTACTTC; CDR3aa: CASSTQDRANYEQYF; v_gene: TRBV27; d_gene: TRBD1; j_gene: TRBJ2-7; abundance: -
CDR3nt: TGCGCCAGCACCCGGGACACCTGGGGCTATGGCTACACCTTC; CDR3aa: CASTRDTWGYGYTF; v_gene: TRBV5-1; d_gene: -; j_gene: TRBJ1-2; abundance: -
CDR3nt: TGTGCCAGCAGCCGGGGGGCAGGGGCTGTAAGCGGAGCTTTCTTT; CDR3aa: CASSRGAGAVSGAFF; v_gene: TRBV6-5; d_gene: -; j_gene: TRBJ1-1; abundance: -
CDR3nt: TGTGCCAGCAGCTTAGGGGAGGGACTAGCGAGCGAGCAGTACTTC; CDR3aa: CASSLGEGLASEQYF; v_gene: TRBV7-9; d_gene: TRBD2; j_gene: TRBJ2-7; abundance: once